A selection of T cell receptor beta chains follows, all from one sample in a study of blood T cells in healthy people across ages. Each CDR3 protein gets one entry after TCRdb re-called the 5' RACE reads with MiXCR. The table has approximately 960,000 distinct CDR3 sequences, about 27% seen once. Another study also made use of these data, one on T cells of mothers and their children.

Source material: blood. Receptors were obtained from a woman aged 40-49 years in good health. Both conserved end residues are part of each CDR3. D genes are given only for firm matches. Expanded clones get a size class; other rows say once, few or many, or leave the size out.

J: TRBJ2-5; size: -; V: TRBV20-1; D: TRBD1; CDR3: CSARELRTGRETQYF; DNA: TGCAGTGCTAGAGAGCTCAGGACAGGGCGAGAGACCCAGTACTTC
J: TRBJ2-3; size: -; V: TRBV28; D: TRBD2; CDR3: CASSPLAGQRDTQYF; DNA: TGTGCCAGCAGTCCACTAGCGGGCCAGCGGGATACGCAGTATTTT
J: TRBJ1-5; size: few; V: TRBV7-2; D: -; CDR3: CASSFGVAKNQPQHF; DNA: TGTGCCAGCAGCTTCGGAGTTGCGAAGAATCAGCCCCAGCATTTT
J: TRBJ2-7; size: -; V: TRBV20-1; D: -; CDR3: CSARQLTYEQYF; DNA: TGCAGTGCTAGACAGCTAACCTACGAGCAGTACTTC
J: TRBJ2-3; size: many; V: TRBV28; D: -; CDR3: CASSLITGRTDTQYF; DNA: TGTGCCAGCAGTTTAATCACAGGTCGCACAGATACGCAGTATTTT
J: TRBJ1-1; size: -; V: TRBV20-1; D: TRBD1; CDR3: CSAFDRGLAGTEAFF; DNA: TGCAGTGCTTTCGACAGGGGGTTGGCAGGGACTGAAGCTTTCTTT
J: TRBJ1-2; size: many; V: TRBV15; D: TRBD1; CDR3: CATSRQGSGGYTF; DNA: TGTGCCACCAGCCGACAGGGGAGCGGTGGCTACACCTTC
J: TRBJ2-5; size: few; V: TRBV21-1; D: -; CDR3: CASSEPGRTQETQYF; DNA: TGTGCCAGCAGCGAGCCGGGACGGACGCAAGAGACCCAGTACTTC
J: TRBJ1-2; size: -; V: TRBV5-1; D: -; CDR3: CASSPTQVRESYGYTF; DNA: TGCGCCAGCAGCCCCACACAGGTCCGCGAAAGCTATGGCTACACCTTC
J: TRBJ2-5; size: many; V: TRBV5-1; D: TRBD2; CDR3: CASSLTRREYQETQYF; DNA: TGCGCCAGCAGCTTGACCCGGCGGGAGTACCAAGAGACCCAGTACTTC